The rows below give T cell receptor beta chains drawn from one sample of a study of early T cells in non-severe SARS-CoV-2 infection. TCRdb called the 5' RACE reads again in MiXCR, with one record for every CDR3 protein. The data hold under 85,000 distinct CDR3 sequences, with about 13% observed a single time. The source material was whole blood. Every receptor here comes from an adult who was a healthcare worker with PCR-confirmed SARS-CoV-2 infection or an uninfected control (not recorded which). Each CDR3 is given with its conserved first and last residue. The order of the fields is V gene, D gene, clone size, J gene, CDR3 protein, CDR3 DNA. D genes are given only for firm matches. Size is omitted from some rows. Given values are once, few, many or a class for expanded clones.

v_gene: TRBV19; d_gene: TRBD2; abundance: few; j_gene: TRBJ2-2; CDR3aa: CASSTARLTSGSNAGELFF; CDR3nt: TGTGCCAGTAGCACCGCGAGGCTGACTAGCGGGAGTAACGCCGGGGAGCTGTTTTTT
v_gene: TRBV15; d_gene: TRBD2; abundance: few; j_gene: TRBJ2-7; CDR3aa: CATSPTGTRYEQYF; CDR3nt: TGTGCCACCAGCCCGACCGGGACTAGGTACGAGCAGTACTTC
v_gene: TRBV13; d_gene: TRBD2; abundance: few; j_gene: TRBJ2-1; CDR3aa: CASSLGPSGIADEQFF; CDR3nt: TGTGCCAGCAGCTTAGGTCCCAGCGGGATTGCCGATGAGCAGTTCTTC
v_gene: TRBV7-9; d_gene: NA; abundance: few; j_gene: TRBJ2-3; CDR3aa: CASSLHPTDTQYF; CDR3nt: TGTGCCAGCAGCTTACATCCTACAGATACGCAGTATTTT
v_gene: TRBV29-1; d_gene: TRBD1; abundance: many; j_gene: TRBJ1-1; CDR3aa: CSAGQGIEAFF; CDR3nt: TGCAGCGCGGGACAGGGAATTGAAGCTTTCTTT
v_gene: TRBV5-1; d_gene: NA; abundance: few; j_gene: TRBJ2-2; CDR3aa: CASSLDSRGASNTGELFF; CDR3nt: TGCGCCAGCAGCTTGGACTCCAGGGGGGCTTCGAACACCGGGGAGCTGTTTTTT
v_gene: TRBV27; d_gene: NA; abundance: many; j_gene: TRBJ2-6; CDR3aa: CASSSHAGAFSGANVLTF; CDR3nt: TGTGCCAGCAGTTCACACGCGGGGGCTTTCTCTGGGGCCAACGTCCTGACTTTC
v_gene: TRBV2; d_gene: NA; abundance: NA; j_gene: TRBJ1-1; CDR3aa: CASSEIRVAFF; CDR3nt: TGTGCCAGCAGTGAAATCCGGGTAGCTTTCTTT
v_gene: TRBV7-9; d_gene: NA; abundance: many; j_gene: TRBJ2-1; CDR3aa: CASSAVGSSYNEQFF; CDR3nt: TGTGCCAGCAGCGCCGTTGGTAGCTCCTACAATGAGCAGTTCTTC
v_gene: TRBV5-1; d_gene: TRBD2; abundance: many; j_gene: TRBJ2-3; CDR3aa: CASSGLAGGSDTQYF; CDR3nt: TGCGCCAGCAGCGGATTAGCGGGAGGGAGCGATACGCAGTATTTT
v_gene: TRBV20-1; d_gene: NA; abundance: few; j_gene: TRBJ2-7; CDR3aa: CSARGLINSYEQYF; CDR3nt: TGCAGTGCTAGAGGTTTAATTAACTCCTACGAGCAGTACTTC
v_gene: TRBV7-2; d_gene: NA; abundance: many; j_gene: TRBJ2-3; CDR3aa: CASQRANTDTQYF; CDR3nt: TGTGCCAGCCAGCGGGCCAACACAGATACGCAGTATTTT
v_gene: TRBV7-9; d_gene: TRBD1; abundance: NA; j_gene: TRBJ2-7; CDR3aa: CASSLAGTELYEQYF; CDR3nt: TGTGCCAGCAGCTTAGCAGGGACAGAGCTATACGAGCAGTACTTC
v_gene: TRBV3-1; d_gene: NA; abundance: few; j_gene: TRBJ2-7; CDR3aa: CASSQTAGTASYEQYF; CDR3nt: TGTGCCAGCAGCCAAACCGCCGGGACGGCTTCCTACGAGCAGTACTTC
v_gene: TRBV10-2; d_gene: NA; abundance: once; j_gene: TRBJ2-5; CDR3aa: CASSERRTETQYF; CDR3nt: TGCGCCAGCAGTGAGCGCCGCACAGAGACCCAGTACTTC
v_gene: TRBV7-8; d_gene: TRBD1; abundance: NA; j_gene: TRBJ2-7; CDR3aa: CVSTHRQGFYEQYF; CDR3nt: TGTGTCAGCACCCACCGACAGGGATTCTACGAGCAGTACTTC
v_gene: TRBV6-2/TRBV6-3; d_gene: NA; abundance: many; j_gene: TRBJ2-2; CDR3aa: CASSYQSGWNTGELFF; CDR3nt: TGTGCCAGCAGTTACCAGTCAGGGTGGAACACCGGGGAGCTGTTTTTT
v_gene: TRBV12-3/TRBV12-4; d_gene: TRBD1; abundance: many; j_gene: TRBJ2-7; CDR3aa: CASSPTGQFYEQYF; CDR3nt: TGTGCCAGCAGTCCTACGGGACAGTTTTACGAGCAGTACTTC
v_gene: TRBV29-1; d_gene: TRBD2; abundance: NA; j_gene: TRBJ2-3; CDR3aa: CSERGAADTQYF; CDR3nt: TGCAGCGAGCGGGGCGCGGCAGATACGCAGTATTTT
v_gene: TRBV27; d_gene: TRBD2; abundance: many; j_gene: TRBJ2-3; CDR3aa: CASSSLGLATDTQYF; CDR3nt: TGTGCCAGCAGTTCCCTCGGACTAGCGACAGATACGCAGTATTTT
v_gene: TRBV20-1; d_gene: NA; abundance: many; j_gene: TRBJ2-5; CDR3aa: CSAKFGQTSETQYF; CDR3nt: TGCAGTGCGAAGTTCGGACAGACGTCGGAGACCCAGTACTTC
v_gene: TRBV11-3; d_gene: TRBD2; abundance: NA; j_gene: TRBJ2-1; CDR3aa: CASSSTSGSFNEQFF; CDR3nt: TGTGCCAGCAGCTCGACTAGCGGGAGCTTCAATGAGCAGTTCTTC
v_gene: TRBV19; d_gene: NA; abundance: many; j_gene: TRBJ1-5; CDR3aa: CASSTGTNKGVIQPQHF; CDR3nt: TGTGCCAGTAGTACGGGAACAAATAAGGGAGTAATCCAGCCCCAGCATTTT
v_gene: TRBV27; d_gene: NA; abundance: NA; j_gene: TRBJ1-1; CDR3aa: CASSRRLMNTEAFF; CDR3nt: TGTGCCAGCAGTCGACGGCTCATGAACACTGAAGCTTTCTTT
v_gene: TRBV5-1; d_gene: TRBD1; abundance: NA; j_gene: TRBJ2-5; CDR3aa: CASSWGQSQETQYF; CDR3nt: TGCGCCAGCAGCTGGGGACAGAGCCAAGAGACCCAGTACTTC
v_gene: TRBV7-9; d_gene: NA; abundance: NA; j_gene: TRBJ1-3; CDR3aa: CASSLVSSGNTIYF; CDR3nt: TGTGCCAGCAGCTTAGTTAGCTCTGGAAACACCATATATTTT
v_gene: TRBV6-5; d_gene: TRBD1; abundance: few; j_gene: TRBJ2-7; CDR3aa: CASRVRDRAYEQYF; CDR3nt: TGTGCCAGCAGGGTGAGGGACAGGGCCTACGAGCAGTACTTC